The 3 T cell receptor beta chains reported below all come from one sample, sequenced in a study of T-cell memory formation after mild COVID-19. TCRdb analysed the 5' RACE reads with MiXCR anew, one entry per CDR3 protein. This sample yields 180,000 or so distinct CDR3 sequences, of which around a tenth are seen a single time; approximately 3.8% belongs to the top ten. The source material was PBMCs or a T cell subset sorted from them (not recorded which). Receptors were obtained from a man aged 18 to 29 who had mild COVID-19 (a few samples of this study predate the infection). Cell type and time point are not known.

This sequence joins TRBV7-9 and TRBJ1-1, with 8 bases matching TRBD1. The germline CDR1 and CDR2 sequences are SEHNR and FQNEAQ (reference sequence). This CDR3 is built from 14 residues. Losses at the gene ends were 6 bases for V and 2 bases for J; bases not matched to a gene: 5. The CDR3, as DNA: TGTGCCAGCAGTAGAGGACAGGGCAACACTGAAGCTTTCTTT. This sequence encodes CASSRGQGNTEAFF.

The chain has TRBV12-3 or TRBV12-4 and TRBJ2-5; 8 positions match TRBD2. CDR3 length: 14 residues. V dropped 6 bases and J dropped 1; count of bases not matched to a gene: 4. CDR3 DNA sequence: TGTGCCAGCAGCCTACGGGGGGGCCAAGAGACCCAGTACTTC. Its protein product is CASSLRGGQETQYF.

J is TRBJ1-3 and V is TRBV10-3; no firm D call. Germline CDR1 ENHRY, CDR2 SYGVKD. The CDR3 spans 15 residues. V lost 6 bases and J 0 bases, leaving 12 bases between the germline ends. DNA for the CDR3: TGTGCCATCAGGTCTCCAACAGCCTCTGGAAACACCATATATTTT. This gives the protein CAIRSPTASGNTIYF.